This T cell receptor (beta chain) was recorded in a study of blood T cell repertoires in COVID-19. Study-wide background: Sources were T cells, B-cell-depleted T cells, or PBMCs; the material itself was cDNA or gDNA.

V was pared by 2 bases and J by 3 bases, with 13 bases between. The CDR3 spans 16 residues. Germline V gene data show CDR1 as PRHDT and CDR2 as FYEKMQ (reference sequence). Clones were sequenced by immunoSEQ multiplex PCR, and TCRdb holds only the in-frame ones, with some missing. The sample lists about 340,000 clones, about 92% seen once, with 18% in the top ten. V is TRBV13 and J is TRBJ2-2, with D unresolved. The sequence derives from a woman in her twenties or thirties who had recovered from COVID-19. The sample taken for sequencing was PBMCs or T cells enriched from blood (not recorded which). The CDR3 sequence: CASSLRYGGDTGELFF. Here the CDR3 DNA reads TGTGCCAGCAGCTTAAGATATGGCGGTGACACCGGGGAGCTGTTTTTT. Full variable domain (outside the CDR3, taken from reference TRBV13 and TRBJ2-2): AAGVIQSPRHLIKEKRETATLKCYPIPRHDTVYWYQQGPGQDPQFLISFYEKMQSDKGSIPDRFSAQQFSDYHSELNMSSLELGDSALYFCASSLRYGGDTGELFFGEGSRLTVL.